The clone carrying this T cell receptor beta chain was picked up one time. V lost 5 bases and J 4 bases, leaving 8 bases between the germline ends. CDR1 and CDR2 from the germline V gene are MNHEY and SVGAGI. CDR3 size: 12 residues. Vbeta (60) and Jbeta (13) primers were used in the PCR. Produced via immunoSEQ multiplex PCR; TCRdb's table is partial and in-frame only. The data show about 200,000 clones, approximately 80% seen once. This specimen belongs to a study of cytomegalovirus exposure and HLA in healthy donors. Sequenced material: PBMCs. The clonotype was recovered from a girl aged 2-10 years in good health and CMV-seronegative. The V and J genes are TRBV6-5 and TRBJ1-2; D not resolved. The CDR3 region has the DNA TGTGCCAGCAGTGAAGTCAGCTATGGCTACACCTTC. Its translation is CASSEVSYGYTF.